The present TCR beta chain was sequenced within a study of blood T cell repertoires in COVID-19. Study-level background: Italy, Spain and the United States were the sources of the convalescent and acute COVID-19 samples.

Original handling: Amplifying reference gene primers gave estimates of nucleated cell counts. TCRdb's copy holds only in-frame clones and misses some; the assay was immunoSEQ multiplex PCR. V and J calls and clone size are as listed in that table; D and trimming were resolved from the DNA. The sample includes approximately 130,000 clones, about four fifths of them seen just once. Sequencing was performed on peripheral blood. This receptor was obtained from a human donor in a cohort sampled during active COVID-19.

The CDR3 DNA is TGTGCCAGCAGTGAATATTCAGGGGATGTCTACGAGCAGTACTTC. Protein product: CASSEYSGDVYEQYF. The V call is TRBV2, the J call TRBJ2-7, with D maybe TRBD1 (6 bases). The CDR3 is 15 amino acids. Germline assignment: CDR1 SNHLY and CDR2 FYNNEI. The ends were cut back, 2 bases at V and 3 bases at J, with 14 bases in the middle.